The entry below describes one T cell receptor (beta chain). Its antigen is undetermined. At one boundary the junction diverges from the germline segment, which might be a read error. The sample originates from a study of tumor and adjacent non-tumor tissue in lung cancer. On the study more broadly: There were approximately twelve adenocarcinoma, a couple of squamous cell carcinoma and 1 small cell lung cancer cases. Samples averaged around 4 million productive TCRbeta reads each.

Study results and limitations: Tumor tissue had significantly higher TCR diversity than normal lung. In normal lung, the top 100 clones were significantly more dominant than in tumor.

The germline V gene encodes CDR1 SGHVS and CDR2 FQNEAQ. CDR3 length: 14 residues. Three rounds of nested PCR, following a modified ARM-PCR protocol, produced the TCRbeta library. Each CDR3 protein gets one entry after TCRdb re-called the multiplex PCR reads with MiXCR. The sample has over 130,000 distinct CDR3 sequences; approximately 66% are singletons. This sample's RNA came from whole unsorted tissue. The TCR sequence derives from a man aged 55 to 69 with small cell lung cancer. Sample: lung tumor tissue. The V gene is TRBV7-8, the J gene TRBJ2-1; TRBD2 is a possible D gene (5 bases). CDR3: CVSSLATAYNEQFF. In DNA, the CDR3 is TGTGTCAGCAGCTTAGCGACGGCCTACAATGAGCAGTTCTTC. Full variable domain (remainder filled in from reference TRBV7-8 and TRBJ2-1): GAGVSQSPRYKVAKRGQDVALRCDPISGHVSLFWYQQALGQGPEFLTYFQNEAQLDKSGLPSDRFFAERPEGSVSTLKIQRTQQEDSAVYLCVSSLATAYNEQFFGPGTRLTVL.